What follows are 21 T cell receptor beta chains derived from one specimen sequenced in a study of control samples from healthy donors and cancer patients. Here immunoSEQ multiplex PCR was the method, and the copy in TCRdb shows in-frame clones only, minus some. The table has over 20,000 clones, 80% to 85% seen once. Sequencing was done on a sample of PBMCs. These receptors were collected from a man in his sixties with colorectal cancer.

This clone has a single count. CDR3 nucleotide sequence: TGTGCCAGCAGTGACTCCGACACCGGGGAGCTGTTTTTT. Its translation: CASSDSDTGELFF. The chain recombines TRBV6-4 with TRBJ2-2, with no clear D. CDR3 size: 13 residues. With 0 bases removed from V and 3 bases from J, the gap between germline ends came to 2 bases. The V gene's germline CDR1 is MRHNA and CDR2 SNTAGT.

V usage is TRBV7-8 and J usage is TRBJ1-5; a weak D match, TRBD1 (6 bases). V lost 2 bases and J lost 0, with 11 bases in between. The CDR3 extends over 16 amino acids. In germline, CDR1 is SGHVS, CDR2 FQNEAQ. The CDR3 here is CASSLSRTASNQPQHF. For the CDR3, the DNA is TGTGCCAGCAGCTTATCTAGGACAGCTAGCAATCAGCCCCAGCATTTT.

In this sample, this clone is medium-sized. The V call is TRBV3-1 (or the pseudogene TRBV3-2), the J call TRBJ2-7, with 8 bases matching TRBD1. CDR1 is LGHDT, CDR2 YNNKEL, per germline (reference sequence). V gave up 1 base and J gave up 3 bases; unmatched junction bases: 5. CDR3 length: 15 amino acids. This CDR3 reads CASSQGTGTGYEQYF. The CDR3 DNA reads TGTGCCAGCAGCCAAGGAACCGGGACAGGCTACGAGCAGTACTTC.

This clone was seen only once. J is TRBJ1-5 and V is TRBV6-5, with D unresolved. V was shortened by 7 bases and J by 0 bases, with 13 bases between the two germline ends. There are 15 residues in the CDR3. The V gene's germline CDR1 is MNHEY and CDR2 SVGAGI. The CDR3 loop reads CASNHQENSNQPQHF. In DNA form, the CDR3 reads TGTGCCAGCAACCATCAGGAAAATAGCAATCAGCCCCAGCATTTT.

In nucleotides, the CDR3 is TGTGCCAGCAGCTTGTTGGGTTCGGACACCGGGGAGCTGTTTTTT. It yields the protein CASSLLGSDTGELFF. This chain uses TRBV5-4 with TRBJ2-2; D not certain. Trimming left V 1 base short and J 3 bases short, with 10 bases between. The CDR3 runs 15 residues. The germline V gene encodes CDR1 SGHNT and CDR2 YYREEE (reference sequence).

The V and J genes are TRBV5-1 and TRBJ1-6; D not certain. This CDR3 has 16 residues. Germline CDR1 and CDR2: SGHRS and YFSETQ. V lost 5 bases and J lost 0, with 12 bases in between. The CDR3 nucleotides read TGCGCCAGCAGACCGCGCGATAGCTCCTATAATTCACCCCTCCACTTT. Translation gives CASRPRDSSYNSPLHF.

This clone was observed a handful of times. This rearrangement joins TRBV3-1 (or the pseudogene TRBV3-2) to TRBJ1-1; D is ambiguous. Per germline, CDR1 LGHDT and CDR2 YNNKEL (reference sequence). The V and J ends lost 3 bases and 7 bases respectively, with 9 bases between them. The CDR3 contains 12 residues. CDR3 sequence reads: CASSQMGLEAFF. The CDR3 nucleotides read TGTGCCAGCAGCCAGATGGGTCTTGAAGCTTTCTTT.

V usage is TRBV3-1 (or the pseudogene TRBV3-2) and J usage is TRBJ2-5; 8 bases line up with TRBD1. Per the germline V gene, CDR1 is LGHDT and CDR2 is YNNKEL (reference sequence). The CDR3 runs 17 residues. V lost 4 bases, J lost 4 bases, and 14 bases stayed unmatched. The CDR3 region is CASSPQPPGGGLETQYF. CDR3 sequence (DNA): TGTGCCAGCAGCCCCCAACCTCCAGGGGGCGGCTTAGAGACCCAGTACTTC.

The chain recombines TRBV7-2 with TRBJ1-1, with 8 bases that match TRBD1. Germline V lookup: CDR1 SGHTA, CDR2 FQGNSA. The CDR3 contains 15 residues. The junction had 4 bases not matched to a gene; V was cut back by 2 bases and J by 2 bases. CDR3 loop: CASSLTTGANTEAFF. CDR3 in DNA: TGTGCCAGCAGCTTAACGACAGGGGCAAACACTGAAGCTTTCTTT.

This rearrangement joins TRBV5-6 to TRBJ2-3, with 10 bases aligning to TRBD2. V dropped 3 bases and J dropped 3; count of bases not matched to a gene: 4. The germline V gene encodes CDR1 SGHDT and CDR2 YYEEEE. This CDR3 region has 15 residues. The CDR3 reads CASSSLLAGTDTQYF. In DNA form, the CDR3 reads TGTGCCAGCAGCTCTCTACTAGCGGGGACAGATACGCAGTATTTT.

The chain joins TRBV5-1 to TRBJ1-6; D is unresolved. This CDR3 has 15 amino acids. The V end was cut by 0 bases, the J end by 10 bases, with 14 bases between. The germline CDR1 and CDR2 sequences are SGHRS and YFSETQ. CDR3 residues: CASSLAGGMGSPLHF. The CDR3 bases are TGCGCCAGCAGCTTGGCCGGCGGGATGGGATCACCCCTCCACTTT.

The chain uses TRBV5-8 and TRBJ1-2; D remains ambiguous. The CDR3 loop spans 15 amino acids. CDR1 and CDR2 from the germline V gene are SGHTS and YDEGEE. The ends were cut back, 6 bases at V and 8 bases at J, with 23 bases in the middle. Written as DNA, the CDR3 is TGTGCCAGCACAGAGGAGGGCGCAGCCAAGAGCGGCTACACCTTC. This gives the protein CASTEEGAAKSGYTF.

The chain combines TRBV9 with TRBJ2-3, with D tentatively TRBD2 (7 bases). This CDR3 has 16 amino acids. Germline values: CDR1 SGDLS, CDR2 YYNGEE. V lost 0 bases and J 4 bases, leaving 15 bases between the germline ends. CDR3: CASSVGAGASSDTQYF. In DNA, the CDR3 is TGTGCCAGCAGCGTAGGGGCGGGGGCTTCCTCAGATACGCAGTATTTT. Drawing the rest from reference TRBV9 and TRBJ2-3, the complete variable domain is DSGVTQTPKHLITATGQRVTLRCSPRSGDLSVYWYQQSLDQGLQFLIQYYNGEERAKGNILERFSAQQFPDLHSELNLSSLELGDSALYFCASSVGAGASSDTQYFGPGTRLTVL.

V is TRBV6-7 and J is TRBJ2-1, with TRBD2 as a possible D gene (6 bases). TRBV6-7 qualifies as an ORF whose function is uncertain. This CDR3 contains 21 residues. V lost 2 bases, J lost 0 bases, and 26 bases lay in between. The DNA of the CDR3 is TGTGCCAGCAGTTACCATAGGAGGGACTTTCAACGGCCGAGCTCCTACAATGAGCAGTTCTTC. Translated: CASSYHRRDFQRPSSYNEQFF.

The V and J genes are TRBV3-1 (or the pseudogene TRBV3-2) and TRBJ1-1, with 7 bases fitting TRBD1. This CDR3 has 14 amino acids. Germline V lookup: CDR1 LGHDT, CDR2 YNNKEL (reference sequence). Losses at the gene ends were 2 bases for V and 4 bases for J; bases not matched to a gene: 4. The CDR3 coding sequence is TGTGCCAGCAGCCAACAGCAGGGGGTCACTGAAGCTTTCTTT. As protein: CASSQQQGVTEAFF.

The chain carries TRBV6-5 and TRBJ2-7, with 8 bases that match TRBD1. V dropped 0 bases and J dropped 6; count of bases not matched to a gene: 10. Germline V gene data show CDR1 as MNHEY and CDR2 as SVGAGI. The CDR3 runs to 16 residues. CDR3 sequence reads: CASSYSATDRDAEQYF. DNA of the CDR3: TGTGCCAGCAGTTACTCGGCTACGGACAGGGACGCCGAGCAGTACTTC.

V and J are TRBV6-2 or TRBV6-3 and TRBJ1-1; TRBD1 matches at 7 bases. Trimming cost V 5 bases and J 6 bases; bases outside gene matches: 9. Germline V lookup: CDR1 MNHEY, CDR2 SVGEGT. The length of the CDR3 is 14 residues. The CDR3 DNA follows: TGTGCCAGCAGTATGACAGGGCCCGGGGCTGAAGCTTTCTTT. It codes for CASSMTGPGAEAFF.

The chain couples TRBV6-5 to TRBJ1-4; D is perhaps TRBD1 (5 bases). Trimming cost V 1 base and J 8 bases, with 14 bases left between them. This CDR3 has 15 residues. Germline CDR1 MNHEY, CDR2 SVGAGI. Here the CDR3 DNA reads TGTGCCAGCAGTTACTTCGGCAGGGTGGGAGAAAAACTGTTTTTT. Its protein is CASSYFGRVGEKLFF.

The V and J genes are TRBV10-3 and TRBJ1-5; D perhaps matches TRBD1 (6 bases). Trimming pared 6 bases from V and 0 bases from J, leaving 12 bases between. CDR1 and CDR2 (germline): ENHRY, SYGVKD. The CDR3 sequence is 15 residues long. For the CDR3, the DNA is TGTGCCATCAGCCGGGCAGGGGATAGCAATCAGCCCCAGCATTTT. Translated, it gives CAISRAGDSNQPQHF.

The chain recombines TRBV20-1 with TRBJ1-2; D is unresolved. CDR3 length: 11 amino acids. Deletions cut 4 bases from V and 3 bases from J, with 6 bases between. Germline lookup yields CDR1 DFQATT and CDR2 SNEGSKA (reference sequence). This CDR3 reads CSATDHYGYTF. The CDR3 DNA reads as TGCAGTGCTACGGACCACTATGGCTACACCTTC.

The rearrangement joins TRBV7-9 to TRBJ1-4, with 7 bases identical to TRBD1. Per germline, CDR1 SEHNR and CDR2 FQNEAQ (reference sequence). The CDR3 sequence is 15 residues long. V gave up 5 bases and J gave up 6 bases; unmatched junction bases: 9. CDR3 in DNA: TGTGCCAGCAGCCGCCCCAGGGGGAAAGATGAAAAACTGTTTTTT. This codes for CASSRPRGKDEKLFF.